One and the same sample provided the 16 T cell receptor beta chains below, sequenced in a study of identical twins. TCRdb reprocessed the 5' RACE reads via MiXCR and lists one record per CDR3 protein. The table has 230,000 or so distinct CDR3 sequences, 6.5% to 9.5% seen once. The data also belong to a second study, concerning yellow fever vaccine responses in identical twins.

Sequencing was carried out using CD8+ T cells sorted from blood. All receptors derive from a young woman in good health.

In DNA, the CDR3 is TGCGCCAGCAGCCAGAATTCAGGGAGCTCCTACGAGCAGTACTTC. Its protein product is CASSQNSGSSYEQYF. The chain uses TRBV4-1 and TRBJ2-7; D possibly uses TRBD1 or TRBD2 (5 bases each). CDR1 is MGHRA, CDR2 YSYEKL, per germline. CDR3 length: 15 amino acids. The V end was cut by 3 bases, the J end by 0 bases, with 12 bases between.

The CDR3 coding sequence is TGTGCCAGCACCTTTCTTAGGGGTATCGAGCAGTACTTC. Protein sequence: CASTFLRGIEQYF. The chain couples TRBV28 to TRBJ2-7, with a weak D call TRBD1 (5 bases). CDR3 size: 13 residues. From germline, CDR1 is MDHEN and CDR2 SYDVKM. V lost 7 bases and J 6 bases, leaving 16 bases between the germline ends.

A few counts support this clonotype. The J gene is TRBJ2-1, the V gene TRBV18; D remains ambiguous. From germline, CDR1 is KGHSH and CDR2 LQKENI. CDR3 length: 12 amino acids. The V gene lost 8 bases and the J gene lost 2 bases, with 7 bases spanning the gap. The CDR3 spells CASRWTYNEQFF. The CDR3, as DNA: TGTGCCAGCCGCTGGACCTACAATGAGCAGTTCTTC.

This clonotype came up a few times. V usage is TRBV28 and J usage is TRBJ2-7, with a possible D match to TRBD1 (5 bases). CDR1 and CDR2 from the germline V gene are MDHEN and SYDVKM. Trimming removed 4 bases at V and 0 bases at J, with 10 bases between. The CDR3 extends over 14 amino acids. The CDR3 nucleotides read TGTGCCAGCAGTTCTCGACAGAGCTCCTACGAGCAGTACTTC. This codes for CASSSRQSSYEQYF.

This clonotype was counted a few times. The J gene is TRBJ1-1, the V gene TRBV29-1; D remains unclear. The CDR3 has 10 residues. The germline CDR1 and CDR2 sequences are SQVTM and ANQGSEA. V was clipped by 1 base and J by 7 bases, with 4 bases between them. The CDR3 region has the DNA TGCAGCGTTGAAGTGGTTGAAGCTTTCTTT. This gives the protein CSVEVVEAFF.

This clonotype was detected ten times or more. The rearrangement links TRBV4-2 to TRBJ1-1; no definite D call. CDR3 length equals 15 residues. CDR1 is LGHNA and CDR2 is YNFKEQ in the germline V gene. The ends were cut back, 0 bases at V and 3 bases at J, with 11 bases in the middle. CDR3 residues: CASSQERVLDTEAFF. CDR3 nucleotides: TGTGCCAGCAGCCAAGAACGGGTTCTAGACACTGAAGCTTTCTTT.

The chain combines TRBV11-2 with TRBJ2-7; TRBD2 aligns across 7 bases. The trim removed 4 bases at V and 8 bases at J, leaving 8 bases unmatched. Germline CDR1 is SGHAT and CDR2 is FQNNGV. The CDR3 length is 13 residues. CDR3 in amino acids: CASSSMGGNQQYF. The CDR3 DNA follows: TGTGCCAGCAGCTCGATGGGAGGGAACCAGCAGTACTTC.

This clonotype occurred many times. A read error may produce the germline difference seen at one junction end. The CDR3 DNA is TGTGCCAGCAGTGACAGCTACGGGCAGTACTTC. Protein: CASSDSYGQYF. The chain carries TRBV12-3 or TRBV12-4 and TRBJ2-7, with D perhaps matching TRBD1 (5 bases). The CDR3 spans 11 residues.

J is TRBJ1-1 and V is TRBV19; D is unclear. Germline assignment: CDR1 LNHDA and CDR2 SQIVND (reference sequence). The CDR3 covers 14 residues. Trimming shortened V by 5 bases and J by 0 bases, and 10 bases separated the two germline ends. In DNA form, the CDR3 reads TGTGCCAGTAGTCAAGGCGTTATGAACACTGAAGCTTTCTTT. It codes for CASSQGVMNTEAFF.

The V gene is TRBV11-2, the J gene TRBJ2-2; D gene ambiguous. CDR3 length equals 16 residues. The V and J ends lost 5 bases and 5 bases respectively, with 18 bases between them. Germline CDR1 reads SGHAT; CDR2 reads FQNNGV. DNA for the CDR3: TGTGCCAGCAGCCCAGAACCAACATCTCTAACCGGGGAGCTGTTTTTT. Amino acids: CASSPEPTSLTGELFF.

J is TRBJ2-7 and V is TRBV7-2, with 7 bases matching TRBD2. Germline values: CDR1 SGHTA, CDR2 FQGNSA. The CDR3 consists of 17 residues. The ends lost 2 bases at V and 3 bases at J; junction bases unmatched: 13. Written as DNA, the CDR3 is TGTGCCAGCAGCTTATCTCCTCTAGCGGAGAACCTCTACGAGCAGTACTTC. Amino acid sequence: CASSLSPLAENLYEQYF. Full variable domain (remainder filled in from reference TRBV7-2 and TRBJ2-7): GAGVSQSPSNKVTEKGKDVELRCDPISGHTALYWYRQSLGQGLEFLIYFQGNSAPDKSGLPSDRFSAERTGGSVSTLTIQRTQQEDSAVYLCASSLSPLAENLYEQYFGPGTRLTVT.

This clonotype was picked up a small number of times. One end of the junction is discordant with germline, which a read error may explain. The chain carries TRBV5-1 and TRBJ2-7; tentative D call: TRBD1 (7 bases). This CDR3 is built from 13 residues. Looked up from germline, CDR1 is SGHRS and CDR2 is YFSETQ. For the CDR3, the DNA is TGCGCCAGCAGTTTGGAGGGGGCATGGGAGCAGTACTTC. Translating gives CASSLEGAWEQYF.

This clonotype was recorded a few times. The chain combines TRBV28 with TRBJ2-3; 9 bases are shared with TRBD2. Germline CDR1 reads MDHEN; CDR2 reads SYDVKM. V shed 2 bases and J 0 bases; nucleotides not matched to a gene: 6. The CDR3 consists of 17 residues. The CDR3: CASSLTRLAESTDTQYF. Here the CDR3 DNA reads TGTGCCAGCAGTTTAACCAGACTAGCGGAAAGCACAGATACGCAGTATTTT.

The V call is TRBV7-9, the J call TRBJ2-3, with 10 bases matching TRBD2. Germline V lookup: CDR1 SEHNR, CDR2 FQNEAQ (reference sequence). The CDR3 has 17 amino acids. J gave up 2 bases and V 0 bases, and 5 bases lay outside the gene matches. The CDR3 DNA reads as TGTGCCAGCAGCTTAGCGGAGCGGGGGGGCTACACAGATACGCAGTATTTT. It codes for CASSLAERGGYTDTQYF.

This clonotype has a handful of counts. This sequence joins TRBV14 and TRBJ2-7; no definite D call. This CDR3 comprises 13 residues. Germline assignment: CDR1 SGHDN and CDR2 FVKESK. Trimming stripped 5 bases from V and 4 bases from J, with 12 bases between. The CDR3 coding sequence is TGTGCCAGCAGCTCAAGGTCGATATACGAGCAGTACTTC. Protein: CASSSRSIYEQYF.

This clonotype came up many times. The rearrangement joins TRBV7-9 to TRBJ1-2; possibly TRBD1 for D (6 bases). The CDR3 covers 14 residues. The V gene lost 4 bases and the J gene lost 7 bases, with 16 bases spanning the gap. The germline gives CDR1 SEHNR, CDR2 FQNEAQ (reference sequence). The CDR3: CASSSGHRVVGYTF. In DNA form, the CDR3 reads TGTGCCAGCAGCTCCGGGCACAGGGTGGTTGGCTACACCTTC.